The 25 T cell receptor beta chains below come from one sample, sequenced in a study of identical twins. Using its own MiXCR run on the 5' RACE reads, TCRdb lists one record per CDR3 protein. The table lists approximately 600,000 distinct CDR3 sequences, roughly 9.5% of them singletons, with 2.5% to 3.5% in the top ten. The data were also submitted as part of a second study, on yellow fever vaccine responses in identical twins.

The source material was PBMCs. The receptors come from a woman between 18 and 29 years old in good health.

This sequence joins TRBV2 and TRBJ2-3; TRBD1 agrees at 7 bases. J was trimmed by 2 bases and V by 9 bases; bases with no gene match: 5. This CDR3 is 13 amino acids long. The germline V gene has CDR1 SNHLY and CDR2 FYNNEI. The CDR3 is CARLGTATDTQYF. In nucleotides, the CDR3 is TGTGCCAGATTGGGGACAGCCACAGATACGCAGTATTTT.

The chain carries TRBV23-1 and TRBJ1-5; tentatively, D is TRBD1 (6 bases). TRBV23-1 is an open reading frame, and its role is uncertain. V lost 8 bases to trimming and J lost 1 base, with 15 bases between them. The CDR3 runs 15 residues. The CDR3 protein is CASPPRTVSNQPQHF. The CDR3 DNA is TGCGCCAGCCCCCCCCGGACAGTAAGCAATCAGCCCCAGCATTTT.

The table lists this clonotype with a few counts. This chain links TRBV9 with TRBJ2-1, with TRBD1 matching 7 bases. The germline V gene encodes CDR1 SGDLS and CDR2 YYNGEE. Germline trimming cut 2 bases from V and 0 bases from J; bases unmatched to any gene: 2. This CDR3 comprises 15 residues. CDR3 protein: CASSVRDSSYNEQFF. The DNA for the CDR3 is TGTGCCAGCAGCGTCCGGGACAGCTCCTACAATGAGCAGTTCTTC.

At least ten counts were recorded for this clonotype. The chain is built from TRBV29-1 and TRBJ2-7; 13 bases fit TRBD2. The trim removed 3 bases at V and 7 bases at J, leaving 18 bases unmatched. This CDR3 has 18 amino acids. Per germline, CDR1 SQVTM and CDR2 ANQGSEA. The DNA for the CDR3 is TGCAGCGTTGAGGGGCAGACTAGCGGGAGGTCGGGGAGTCAAGAGCAGTACTTC. It encodes CSVEGQTSGRSGSQEQYF.

In its sample, this clonotype was seen a few times. The CDR3 bases are TGTGCCAGCAGTCCTCGTCCGGGTCACGAGCAGTACTTC. Protein product: CASSPRPGHEQYF. This chain uses TRBV12-3 or TRBV12-4 with TRBJ2-7; D unclear. CDR3 length equals 13 residues. V lost 5 bases and J lost 5, with 13 bases in between.

This clonotype occurred a few times. V gene TRBV20-1 combines with J gene TRBJ2-7; possibly TRBD1 or TRBD2 for D (5 bases each). The V and J ends lost 0 bases and 5 bases respectively, with 17 bases between them. Germline V CDR1 and CDR2: DFQATT, SNEGSKA (reference sequence). The CDR3 runs 15 residues. Here the CDR3 reads CSARDRIGRDHEQYF. The CDR3 DNA is TGCAGTGCTAGAGATAGGATCGGCAGGGACCACGAGCAGTACTTC.

In nucleotides, the CDR3 is TGTGCCAGCAGCTATCGGACAGGCTCCTACGAGCAGTACTTC. Protein: CASSYRTGSYEQYF. The chain uses TRBV7-8 and TRBJ2-7, with 7 bases aligning to TRBD1. With V trimmed by 4 bases and J by 0 bases, 3 bases remained unmatched. This CDR3 is built from 14 residues. Germline CDR1 reads SGHVS; CDR2 reads FQNEAQ.

The sample holds a few counts of this clonotype. The chain carries TRBV30 and TRBJ1-1; D perhaps matches TRBD1 (5 bases). The length of the CDR3 is 10 residues. Per the germline V gene, CDR1 is GTSNPN and CDR2 is SVGIG (reference sequence). V was clipped by 8 bases and J by 5 bases, with 9 bases between them. The CDR3 nucleotides read TGTGCCCAGGGAAGGACTGAAGCTTTCTTT. Translated: CAQGRTEAFF.

This clonotype was found a few times. The rearrangement links TRBV29-1 to TRBJ2-5, with 9 bases matching TRBD2. The V gene end was trimmed by 5 bases and the J gene end by 4 bases; junction bases not matched to a gene: 14. CDR3 length: 16 residues. The germline V gene encodes CDR1 SQVTM and CDR2 ANQGSEA. CDR3 sequence: CSVWGGLGLAGETQYF. The CDR3 nucleotides read TGCAGCGTTTGGGGGGGTTTGGGACTAGCAGGAGAGACCCAGTACTTC.

This clonotype has a handful of counts. The chain uses TRBV9 and TRBJ2-6; 7 bases map to TRBD1. Germline assignment: CDR1 SGDLS and CDR2 YYNGEE. The CDR3 has 16 residues. Trimming took 7 bases from V and 3 from J; bases not matched to a gene: 10. This chain's CDR3 is CASGTAGVFGANVLTF. The CDR3 bases are TGTGCCAGCGGGACAGCAGGGGTTTTTGGGGCCAACGTCCTGACTTTC.

This clonotype was counted ten times or more. The genes are TRBV7-2 and TRBJ2-7; 9 bases are shared with TRBD1. V lost 4 bases, J lost 4 bases, and 11 bases stayed unmatched. There are 16 residues in the CDR3. Per germline, CDR1 SGHTA and CDR2 FQGNSA. This CDR3 is CASSSPATGGLYEQYF. As DNA, the CDR3 is TGTGCCAGCAGCTCTCCCGCGACAGGGGGGTTGTACGAGCAGTACTTC.

This clonotype occurred a few times. The chain uses TRBV19 and TRBJ2-3; 10 positions agree with TRBD2. The CDR3 is 18 amino acids. Germline CDR1 reads LNHDA; CDR2 reads SQIVND (reference sequence). Trimming took 3 bases from V and 2 from J; bases not matched to a gene: 11. The chain's CDR3 is CASSMFGKTSGFTDTQYF. CDR3 nucleotides: TGTGCCAGTAGTATGTTTGGGAAGACTAGCGGGTTCACAGATACGCAGTATTTT. Full variable domain (missing parts from reference TRBV19 and TRBJ2-3): DGGITQSPKYLFRKEGQNVTLSCEQNLNHDAMYWYRQDPGQGLRLIYYSQIVNDFQKGDIAEGYSVSREKKESFPLTVTSAQKNPTAFYLCASSMFGKTSGFTDTQYFGPGTRLTVL.

J is TRBJ2-1 and V is TRBV7-2; D call uncertain. The germline V gene has CDR1 SGHTA and CDR2 FQGNSA. The germline V and J ends were trimmed by 5 bases and 4 bases, with 15 bases remaining between them. The CDR3 length is 15 residues. The CDR3 coding sequence is TGTGCCAGCAGCCCGACCCCACAGAAATACAATGAGCAGTTCTTC. Translating gives CASSPTPQKYNEQFF.

The chain links TRBV4-3 to TRBJ2-1; 12 positions match TRBD2. The CDR3 spans 16 residues. Germline V gene sequence: CDR1 LGHNA, CDR2 YSLEER. V gave up 3 bases and J gave up 4 bases; unmatched junction bases: 4. The CDR3 DNA sequence: TGCGCCAGCAGCCACATACTAGCGGGAGGATACAATGAGCAGTTCTTC. It encodes CASSHILAGGYNEQFF.

This clonotype appeared once. V gene TRBV6-2 or TRBV6-3 combines with J gene TRBJ2-7, with a weak D call TRBD2 (5 bases). The CDR3 sequence is 12 residues long. Trimming removed 5 bases from V and 7 bases from J, with 12 bases in between. Germline loops: CDR1 MNHEY, CDR2 SVGEGT. CDR3 residues: CASSRTSQEQYF. CDR3 nucleotides: TGTGCCAGCAGTCGGACTTCCCAAGAGCAGTACTTC.

This clonotype was counted a few times. CDR3: CASSLEGPWGANVLTF. CDR3 coding DNA: TGCGCCAGCAGCCTGGAGGGACCGTGGGGGGCCAACGTCCTGACTTTC. The V call is TRBV5-1, the J call TRBJ2-6, with D possibly matching TRBD2 (6 bases). Between the trimmed V and J ends, which lost 4 bases and 4 bases, there was a span of 15 bases. Germline V lookup: CDR1 SGHRS, CDR2 YFSETQ. The CDR3 runs to 16 residues.

This clonotype was counted many times. The rearrangement links TRBV20-1 to TRBJ2-5, with TRBD2 as a possible D gene (6 bases). CDR1 and CDR2 from the germline V gene are DFQATT and SNEGSKA (reference sequence). Trimming pared 4 bases from V and 4 bases from J, leaving 16 bases between. The CDR3 covers 14 residues. DNA for the CDR3: TGCAGTGCTACCGGACGACTAGGTGGAGAGACCCAGTACTTC. Protein sequence: CSATGRLGGETQYF.

This clonotype was detected many times. The chain employs TRBV7-9 and TRBJ2-7, with a possible D match to TRBD1 (6 bases). This CDR3 has 17 amino acids. V was pared by 2 bases and J by 0 bases, with 17 bases between. Germline V lookup: CDR1 SEHNR, CDR2 FQNEAQ (reference sequence). The CDR3 reads CASSLFPTGKSSYEQYF. The CDR3 DNA reads TGTGCCAGCAGCTTATTCCCGACAGGTAAAAGCTCCTACGAGCAGTACTTC.

V is TRBV7-3 and J is TRBJ2-5; D perhaps matches TRBD2 (7 bases). The germline gives CDR1 SGHTA, CDR2 FQGTGA. The V end lost 4 bases, the J end lost 5 bases, and 14 bases lay between the germline ends. The CDR3 covers 14 residues. CDR3 DNA: TGTGCCAGCAGCTGGAGGGGGGGCCTCGAGACCCAGTACTTC. Protein product: CASSWRGGLETQYF.

This clonotype has only a few counts. The chain couples TRBV2 to TRBJ2-5; maybe TRBD1 (7 bases). This CDR3 contains 13 residues. V was trimmed by 4 bases and J by 4 bases, leaving 10 bases between them. Germline CDR1 reads SNHLY; CDR2 reads FYNNEI. CDR3 bases: TGTGCCAGCAGTGGGCAGGGGGGAGAGACCCAGTACTTC. Its protein product is CASSGQGGETQYF.

This clonotype was seen repeatedly, ten times or more. The chain couples TRBV6-5 to TRBJ2-3; D tentatively reads TRBD1 or TRBD2 (6 bases each). CDR1 and CDR2 (germline): MNHEY, SVGAGI. V lost 1 base and J 6 bases, leaving 23 bases between the germline ends. The CDR3 runs to 18 residues. The CDR3 DNA follows: TGTGCCAGCAGTTACTTCCCGGGGGCATCTTCAACTCGGGATACGCAGTATTTT. As protein: CASSYFPGASSTRDTQYF.

This chain connects TRBV9 to TRBJ1-2, with D unclear. Trimming took 0 bases from V and 7 from J, leaving 19 bases between them. This CDR3 has 16 amino acids. Looked up from germline, CDR1 is SGDLS and CDR2 is YYNGEE. In DNA form, the CDR3 reads TGTGCCAGCAGCGTAGCACAGAGTGATGCCTTCAGTGGCTACACCTTC. As protein: CASSVAQSDAFSGYTF.

This clonotype was seen a few times. The rearrangement joins TRBV19 to TRBJ2-7; tentatively, D is TRBD2 (5 bases). Germline lookup yields CDR1 LNHDA and CDR2 SQIVND (reference sequence). Trimming shortened V by 1 base and J by 0 bases, and 10 bases separated the two germline ends. The CDR3 extends over 15 amino acids. As DNA, the CDR3 is TGTGCCAGTAGTATAGTTGCCACTAGCTCCTACGAGCAGTACTTC. Translating gives CASSIVATSSYEQYF.

This clonotype has ten or more counts. The V gene is TRBV4-3, the J gene TRBJ2-5; no reliable D call. V gave up 4 bases and J gave up 5 bases, with 17 bases separating them. Per the germline V gene, CDR1 is LGHNA and CDR2 is YSLEER. The CDR3 extends over 15 amino acids. As DNA, the CDR3 is TGCGCCAGCAGCCGAGGCCCCTTCATGGGGGAGACCCAGTACTTC. Translated: CASSRGPFMGETQYF.

This clonotype has just a few counts. The rearrangement joins TRBV5-5 to TRBJ2-2; D gene ambiguous. Per the germline V gene, CDR1 is SGHKS and CDR2 is YYEKEE (reference sequence). V gave up 0 bases and J gave up 9 bases, with 18 bases separating them. This CDR3 has 16 residues. The CDR3 reads CASSLGVPEYRWELFF. CDR3 nucleotides: TGTGCCAGCAGCTTGGGTGTTCCCGAATACCGGTGGGAGCTGTTTTTT.